These T cell receptor beta chains were read from a single sample in a study of blood T cell repertoires in COVID-19. Libraries were prepared by immunoSEQ multiplex PCR; TCRdb keeps only in-frame clonotypes and omits some of them. The data hold about 96,000 clones, with about four fifths observed a single time. Sequenced sample: peripheral blood. These receptors were taken from a woman aged 60-75 years with acute or convalescent COVID-19. The CDR3 runs from the conserved cysteine through the conserved F or W. The D gene is left open where the match is weak. The size of a clone is reported for some rows only, either as once, few or many, or as a class for expanded clones.

D	V	J	size	DNA	CDR3
NA	TRBV29-1	TRBJ2-2	NA	TGCAGCGCCCTCGGGGAAACGAACACCGGGGAGCTGTTTTTT	CSALGETNTGELFF
NA	TRBV28	TRBJ1-1	NA	TGTGCCAGCAGTTTAGCCATTCGAGGCGGGGTGGCTTTCTTT	CASSLAIRGGVAFF
TRBD1	TRBV10-3	TRBJ1-5	NA	TGTGCCACCGCGGCCGGGACAGGGGGCTCTGGCAATCAGCCCCAGCATTTT	CATAAGTGGSGNQPQHF
NA	TRBV6-5	TRBJ2-7	NA	TGTGCCAGCAGTTACTCGACAGGCGGTAGCTCCTACGAGCAGTACTTC	CASSYSTGGSSYEQYF
NA	TRBV28	TRBJ1-5	NA	TGTGCCACGAACCCGGGACATGGAAATCAGCCCCAGCATTTT	CATNPGHGNQPQHF
NA	TRBV2	TRBJ1-4	NA	TGTGCCAGCAGTGAACCCCGGGCGGGTGAAAAACTGTTTTTT	CASSEPRAGEKLFF
NA	TRBV9	TRBJ1-5	NA	TGTGCCAGCAGCGCCACAGGGAGGGGTCAGCCCCAGCATTTT	CASSATGRGQPQHF
TRBD2	TRBV11-3	TRBJ2-3	NA	TGTGCCAGCAGCTTGCGGGGGGACGGCACAGATACGCAGTATTTT	CASSLRGDGTDTQYF
TRBD1	TRBV28	TRBJ1-5	once	TGTGCCAGCAGCCGAGAAACAGGGGCGCAAGATCAGCCCCAGCATTTT	CASSRETGAQDQPQHF
TRBD1	TRBV30	TRBJ1-6	NA	TGTGCCTGGAGCCAGGGACAGGGTGGCGGATCACCCCTCCACTTT	CAWSQGQGGGSPLHF
TRBD1	TRBV4-2	TRBJ2-5	NA	TGTGCCAGCAGCCAAGCCGGGACAGGCTTCGGGACCCAGTACTTC	CASSQAGTGFGTQYF
NA	TRBV30	TRBJ1-5	NA	TGTGCCTGGACCTCCAAGGGGAACTATCAGCCCCAGCATTTT	CAWTSKGNYQPQHF
NA	TRBV19	TRBJ2-2	NA	TGTGCCAGTAGTATAGTTCAGGACACCGGGGAGCTGTTTTTT	CASSIVQDTGELFF
TRBD2	TRBV5-1	TRBJ2-1	NA	TGCGCCAGCAGCTTGGCCTCGACTAGCGGGGGGGGCAATGAGCAGTTCTTC	CASSLASTSGGGNEQFF
NA	TRBV29-1	TRBJ2-3	NA	TGCAGCTCCCATCCGGTAGGGGTTGGCACAGATACGCAGTATTTT	CSSHPVGVGTDTQYF
TRBD1	TRBV19	TRBJ2-5	NA	TGTGCCAGTAGTATAGAGCACAGGGGGGAGACCCAGTACTTC	CASSIEHRGETQYF
TRBD2	TRBV5-4	TRBJ2-1	few	TGTGCCAGCAGCTTGGGCGGGGGGCTTTACAATGAGCAGTTCTTC	CASSLGGGLYNEQFF
TRBD1	TRBV10-3	TRBJ2-6	NA	TGTGCCGCAAGCAGGGGGAGCGGGGCCAACGTCCTGACTTTC	CAASRGSGANVLTF
TRBD1	TRBV5-6	TRBJ1-5	NA	TGTGCCAGCAGCCAGGGACAGGGGCTTCAGCCCCAGCATTTT	CASSQGQGLQPQHF
NA	TRBV15	TRBJ1-2	NA	TGTGCCACCAGCAGAGATAAACAGTACGGCTATGGCTACACCTTC	CATSRDKQYGYGYTF
NA	TRBV30	TRBJ1-2	NA	TGTGCCTGGAGTCCTAGGCCATATGGCTACACCTTC	CAWSPRPYGYTF
NA	TRBV7-2	TRBJ2-6	NA	TGTGCCAGCAGCATACGGGGTACTGGGGCCAACGTCCTGACTTTC	CASSIRGTGANVLTF
TRBD1	TRBV9	TRBJ2-2	once	TGTGCCAGCAGTCGTAGGGGGACAGGGGCTCCCGGGGAGCTGTTTTTT	CASSRRGTGAPGELFF
TRBD1	TRBV5-6	TRBJ1-4	NA	TGTGCCAGCAGCTGGACCGGGACAGGGAGGGAAAAACTGTTTTTT	CASSWTGTGREKLFF
TRBD1	TRBV11-3	TRBJ1-4	NA	TGTGCCAGCAGCTTAGTCGGGACAGGGCGCGAAAAACTGTTTTTT	CASSLVGTGREKLFF
NA	TRBV30	TRBJ2-5	NA	TGTGCCTGGAGTTGGGGACAAACTCAAGAGACCCAGTACTTC	CAWSWGQTQETQYF
NA	TRBV7-6	TRBJ1-1	once	TGTGCCAGCAGCTTAGAAGTTTGGAGAACAAACACTGAAGCTTTCTTT	CASSLEVWRTNTEAFF
NA	TRBV28	TRBJ2-1	NA	TGTGCCACCGGGGTCCCCCCGGACAATGAGCAGTTCTTC	CATGVPPDNEQFF
NA	TRBV9	TRBJ1-1	NA	TGTGCCAGCAGCGTTCGAGCGGGGAGTACTGAAGCTTTCTTT	CASSVRAGSTEAFF
NA	TRBV27	TRBJ1-2	NA	TGTGCCAGCAGTGCCAGGACAGCTGTTGGGTATGGCTACACCTTC	CASSARTAVGYGYTF
TRBD1	TRBV6-1	TRBJ1-1	NA	TGTGCCAGCGGGGACAGGGGGAACACTGAAGCTTTCTTT	CASGDRGNTEAFF
TRBD1	TRBV28	TRBJ1-5	NA	TGTGCCAGCAGACTGGACAGGGAGGGTCAGCCCCAGCATTTT	CASRLDREGQPQHF
NA	TRBV7-2	TRBJ1-1	NA	TGTGCCAGCAGCTTGCTCCAAGGGGCTGAAGCTTTCTTT	CASSLLQGAEAFF
NA	TRBV29-1	TRBJ1-1	NA	TGCAGCGTTGTTTGGGGCATGAACACTGAAGCTTTCTTT	CSVVWGMNTEAFF
TRBD1	TRBV6-5	TRBJ1-2	NA	TGTGCCAGCAGCCGCACCAGGGGGTATGGCTACACCTTC	CASSRTRGYGYTF
TRBD1	TRBV29-1	TRBJ1-1	NA	TGCAGCGTTGGGGGAACCGGGACAGGCTACCCCCGTGAAGCTTTCTTT	CSVGGTGTGYPREAFF
TRBD1	TRBV7-6	TRBJ1-3	NA	TGTGCCAGCAGCTCACACTCGGGACAGGGAACTGGAAACACCATATATTTT	CASSSHSGQGTGNTIYF
TRBD1	TRBV30	TRBJ1-4	many	TGTGCCTGGGGTAGCATAGACAGGGCTGGAAAACTGTTTTTT	CAWGSIDRAGKLFF
NA	TRBV7-3	TRBJ2-1	NA	TGTGCCAGCAGGGTGGATCGGGACAATGAGCAGTTCTTC	CASRVDRDNEQFF
NA	TRBV3-1/TRBV3-2	TRBJ2-7	NA	TGTGCCAGCAGCCAAGTAGGCGGGGACGAGCAGTACTTC	CASSQVGGDEQYF
NA	TRBV2	TRBJ1-3	NA	TGTGCCAGCAACCTGGACTCGAGCTCTGGAAACACCATATATTTT	CASNLDSSSGNTIYF
TRBD1	TRBV30	TRBJ1-5	once	TGTGCCTGGAGTACACAGGGGAACCAGCCCCAGCATTTT	CAWSTQGNQPQHF
TRBD1	TRBV19	TRBJ1-1	NA	TGTGCCAGTAGTAACCCGACAGGGGCATCTGAAGCTTTCTTT	CASSNPTGASEAFF
NA	TRBV2	TRBJ2-2	NA	TGTGCCAGCAGAACACAGGGAGCGAACACCGGGGAGCTGTTTTTT	CASRTQGANTGELFF
TRBD2	TRBV7-3	TRBJ2-1	NA	TGTGCCAGCAGCTCCGTAGGGACTAGCGGGATAGATGAGCAGTTCTTC	CASSSVGTSGIDEQFF
NA	TRBV10-3	TRBJ2-7	NA	TGTGCCATCAGTGAGGGAGGGGGCATCGTATACGAGCAGTACTTC	CAISEGGGIVYEQYF
NA	TRBV28	TRBJ1-2	NA	TGTGCCAGCAGTTTCAGGGCTCCCGGCTACACCTTC	CASSFRAPGYTF
NA	TRBV27	TRBJ1-6	NA	TGTGCCAGCAGTTTAGAAGGGACAATTCATTCACCCCTCCACTTT	CASSLEGTIHSPLHF
TRBD1	TRBV18	TRBJ1-4	few	TGTGCCAGCTCGACAGGGTACGATGAAAAACTGTTTTTT	CASSTGYDEKLFF
NA	TRBV6-5	TRBJ1-5	NA	TGTGCCAGCAGTTACAGCGGGAGCAATCAGCCCCAGCATTTT	CASSYSGSNQPQHF
NA	TRBV30	TRBJ1-1	NA	TGTGCCTGGAGTCTCAGAGACAGGCGAAACACTGAAGCTTTCTTT	CAWSLRDRRNTEAFF
TRBD1	TRBV11-3	TRBJ2-2	NA	TGTGCCAGCACCAAGACAGGGTGGGACACCGGGGAGCTGTTTTTT	CASTKTGWDTGELFF